This TCR beta chain was sequenced for a study of a mutant IDH1 vaccine in newly diagnosed glioma. Time point meaning: week 35, safety follow-up. Topical imiquimod was applied with each vaccine dose, which held 300 ug of mutant IDH1 20-mer peptide. Vaccinations, eight in total, occurred in weeks 1, 3, 5, 7, 11, 15, 19, 23. Donor tumors were new WHO grade 3 or 4 IDH1-mutant, ATRX-lost astrocytomas. Repertoires were generated with immunoSEQ multiplex PCR, while TCRdb's copy carries only in-frame clones and drops some. Of just over 65,000 clones listed, roughly 83% are singletons. Points on this clone: Its target is unknown.

Specimen: PBMCs, collected from a glioma patient whose treatment included an IDH1 peptide vaccine. The clonotype originates from a man between 18 and 29 years old with glioma.

The CDR3 nucleotides read TGCGCCAGCAGCCCCCCCCGGGGGCCTGTAGATACGCAGTATTTT. It encodes CASSPPRGPVDTQYF. This chain links TRBV4-1 with TRBJ2-3; perhaps D is TRBD1 or TRBD2 (6 bases each). The CDR3 has 15 amino acids. Germline CDR1 reads MGHRA; CDR2 reads YSYEKL. Deletions cut 4 bases from V and 5 bases from J, with 16 bases between.